The TCR beta chain under discussion was sequenced for a study of T cells in Graves' hyperthyroidism and ophthalmopathy. This clonotype was counted many times. Amplification of TCR beta CDR3 regions used RNA as the template. TCR CDR3 underwent first-round RT-PCR with the HTBI primer set. TCRdb analysed the multiplex PCR reads with MiXCR anew, one entry per CDR3 protein. This table has under 550,000 distinct CDR3 sequences, around 20% appearing once. CDR3 length: 12 amino acids. Germline CDR1 is DFQATT and CDR2 is SNEGSKA (reference sequence). Trimming pared 6 bases from V and 5 bases from J, leaving 13 bases between.

The sequencing input was blood. This sequence was found in a man aged 40-49 years with Graves' ophthalmopathy. The chain couples TRBV20-1 to TRBJ1-1; D is unclear. CDR3 loop: CSAQVIGTEAFF. CDR3 DNA sequence: TGCAGTGCCCAGGTGATCGGGACTGAAGCTTTCTTT.